One sample yielded the 6 T cell receptor beta chains listed below, sequenced in a study of blood T cell repertoires in COVID-19. The method was immunoSEQ multiplex PCR; TCRdb's version includes in-frame clones alone and lacks a portion of them. The sample records about 250,000 clones, 80% to 85% being singletons. Sequences were obtained from PBMCs or T cells enriched from blood (not recorded which). These receptors were collected from a man aged 35 to 55 who had been exposed to COVID-19.

The chain carries TRBV5-1 and TRBJ2-4; weak D call: TRBD2 (6 bases). Between the trimmed V and J ends, which lost 4 bases and 4 bases, there was a span of 15 bases. Germline lookup yields CDR1 SGHRS and CDR2 YFSETQ. The CDR3 extends over 15 amino acids. CDR3 region: CASSLGGVVKNIQYF. In DNA, the CDR3 is TGCGCCAGCAGCCTGGGCGGGGTAGTTAAAAACATTCAGTACTTC.

Concerning this clone: Relative to the germline gene, one junction end is altered; a read error may explain this. The chain couples TRBV7-7 to TRBJ2-5, with D tentatively TRBD2 (5 bases). Germline loops: CDR1 SSHAT, CDR2 FNYEAQ (reference sequence). The CDR3 consists of 15 residues. CDR3 amino acids: CASSLTTSIQETQYF. CDR3 bases: TGTGCTAGCAGCTTAACTACTAGTATCCAAGAGACCCAGTACTTC. The whole variable domain, remainder taken from reference TRBV7-7 and TRBJ2-5, is GAGVSQSPRYKVTKRGQDVTLRCDPISSHATLYWYQQALGQGPEFLTYFNYEAQPDKSGLPSDRFSAERPEGSISTLTIQRTEQRDSAMYRCASSLTTSIQETQYFGPGTRLLVL.

The chain joins TRBV11-3 to TRBJ2-1; D unclear. CDR3 length: 12 amino acids. V shed 5 bases and J shed 10 bases, with 12 bases lying between them. The germline CDR1 and CDR2 sequences are SGHNT and YENEEA. CDR3 nucleotide sequence: TGTGCCAGCAGCCGCGCCGAGTGGGAGCAGTTCTTC. Translated, it gives CASSRAEWEQFF.

This clone was seen more than once but under ten times. The gene calls are TRBV2 and TRBJ1-2, with 9 positions matching TRBD1. The CDR3 loop spans 14 amino acids. Per germline, CDR1 SNHLY and CDR2 FYNNEI. V lost 7 bases to trimming and J lost 3 bases; unmatched junction nucleotides: 6. DNA of the CDR3: TGTGCCAGCAATCAGGGGACAGGGTACTATGGCTACACCTTC. Amino acid sequence: CASNQGTGYYGYTF.

The J gene is TRBJ1-3, the V gene TRBV10-3; 8 nucleotides align to TRBD1. The CDR3 consists of 14 residues. Germline CDR1 ENHRY, CDR2 SYGVKD. V was clipped by 6 bases and J by 3 bases; unmatched bases: 4. CDR3 sequence reads: CAIRQTGGGNTIYF. The DNA of the CDR3 is TGTGCCATCAGGCAAACAGGGGGTGGAAACACCATATATTTT.

This clone was seen only a few times. CDR3: CASRPDTEAFF. CDR3 DNA sequence: TGTGCCAGCAGGCCAGACACTGAAGCTTTCTTT. The chain links TRBV2 to TRBJ1-1; D gene uncertain. Germline V gene sequence: CDR1 SNHLY, CDR2 FYNNEI. V lost 6 bases to trimming and J lost 3 bases, with 5 bases between them. The CDR3 has 11 residues.